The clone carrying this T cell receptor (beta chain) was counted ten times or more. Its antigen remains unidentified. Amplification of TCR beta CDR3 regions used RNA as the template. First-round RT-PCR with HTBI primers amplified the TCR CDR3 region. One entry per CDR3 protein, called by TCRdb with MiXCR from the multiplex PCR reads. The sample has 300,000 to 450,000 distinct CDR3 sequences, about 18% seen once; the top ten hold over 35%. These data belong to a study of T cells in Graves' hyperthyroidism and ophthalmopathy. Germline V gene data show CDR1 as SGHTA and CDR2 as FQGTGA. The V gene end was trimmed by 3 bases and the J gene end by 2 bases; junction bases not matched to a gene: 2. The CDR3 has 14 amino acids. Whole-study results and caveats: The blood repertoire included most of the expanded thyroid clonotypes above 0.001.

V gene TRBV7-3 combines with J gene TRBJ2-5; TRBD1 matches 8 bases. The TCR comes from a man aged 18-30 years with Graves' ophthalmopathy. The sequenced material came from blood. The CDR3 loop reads CASSLTGVQETQYF. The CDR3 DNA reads TGTGCCAGCAGCTTGACAGGGGTTCAAGAGACCCAGTACTTC. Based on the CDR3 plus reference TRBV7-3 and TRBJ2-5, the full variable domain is GAGVSQTPSNKVTEKGKYVELRCDPISGHTALYWYRQSLGQGPEFLIYFQGTGAADDSGLPNDRFFAVRPEGSVSTLKIQRTERGDSAVYLCASSLTGVQETQYFGPGTRLLVL.